This T cell receptor (beta chain) derives from a study of blood T cells in healthy people across ages. For this clonotype: Its antigen is still unknown.

General study findings and limits: Age advanced and TCR beta diversity per million T cells fell, roughly linearly. The donors' CMV status was not determined, possibly confounding changes in expanded clonotypes. Naive and antigen-experienced cells could not be conclusively compared, given unsorted PBMCs. Versus aged donors, long-lived donors had higher diversity and more naive CD4+ cells.

A second PCR, run for roughly 7 to 12 cycles, used a sample-barcoded 5' primer plus a J-beta primer mix. TCRdb used MiXCR to reprocess the 5' RACE reads, holding one entry per CDR3 protein. The sample records 1.6 million or so distinct CDR3 sequences, 34% being singletons. The TCR comes from a woman aged 25 to 39 in good health. The material sequenced was blood.

CDR3 residues: CASSLDRTPEQYF. CDR3 sequence (DNA): TGTGCCAGCAGCTTAGATCGGACTCCTGAGCAGTACTTC. The J gene is TRBJ2-5, the V gene TRBV11-2, with TRBD2 as a possible D gene (5 bases). CDR3 length: 13 residues. The germline V gene has CDR1 SGHAT and CDR2 FQNNGV. V was clipped by 0 bases and J by 11 bases, with 13 bases between them.